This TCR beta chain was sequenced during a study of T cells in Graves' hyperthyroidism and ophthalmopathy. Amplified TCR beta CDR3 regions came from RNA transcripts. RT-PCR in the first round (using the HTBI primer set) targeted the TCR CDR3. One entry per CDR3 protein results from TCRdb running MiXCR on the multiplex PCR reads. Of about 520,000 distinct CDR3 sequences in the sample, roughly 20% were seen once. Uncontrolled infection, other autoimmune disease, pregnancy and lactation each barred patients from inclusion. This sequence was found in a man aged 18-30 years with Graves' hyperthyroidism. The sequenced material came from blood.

The CDR3 nucleotides read TGCAGTGCTAGAGATCGAATCAACTATGGCTACACCTTC. This translates into CSARDRINYGYTF. The chain uses TRBV20-1 and TRBJ1-2; D not certain. The CDR3 length is 13 residues. V was shortened by 0 bases and J by 2 bases, with 7 bases between the two germline ends. CDR1 and CDR2 from the germline V gene are DFQATT and SNEGSKA (reference sequence).